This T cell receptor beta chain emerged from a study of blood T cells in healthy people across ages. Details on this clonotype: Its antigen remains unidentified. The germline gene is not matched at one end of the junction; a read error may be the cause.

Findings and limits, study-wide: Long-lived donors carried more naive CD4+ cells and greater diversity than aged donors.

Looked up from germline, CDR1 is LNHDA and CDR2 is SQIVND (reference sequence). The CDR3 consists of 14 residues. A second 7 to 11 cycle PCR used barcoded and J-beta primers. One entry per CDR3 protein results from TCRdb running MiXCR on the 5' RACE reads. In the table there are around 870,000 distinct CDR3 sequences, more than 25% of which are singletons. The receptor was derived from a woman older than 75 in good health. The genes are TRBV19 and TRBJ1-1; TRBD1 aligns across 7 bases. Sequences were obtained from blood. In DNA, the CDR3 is TGTGCCAGTAGTCGGACAGGTGGGAACGCTGAAGCTTTCTTT. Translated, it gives CASSRTGGNAEAFF.